This T cell receptor (beta chain) was identified during a study of early T cells in non-severe SARS-CoV-2 infection (dated by TCRdb to the early 2020s). Context from the whole study: Bulk RNA from unsorted whole blood was used for TCR sequencing, so alpha and beta chains could not be paired.

Library generation was performed with 5' RACE. Sequenced using a NextSeq 500. To correct for sequencing error and PCR bias, the TCR library protocol tagged individual cDNA molecules with unique molecular identifiers. Sequencing covered both TCR alpha and beta chains, and within each sample the abundances of alpha and beta sequences were tightly co-correlated. In the original analysis: Decombinator V4 was used to annotate TCR sequences for V gene, J gene and CDR3. Expanded TCRs were defined as changing significantly between any two time points under a Poisson model with p below 0.0001. TCR abundances were normalised to the total number of TCRs sequenced per sample and expressed as counts per million. TRAV1-2 paired with TRAJ12, TRAJ20 or TRAJ33 defined MAIT TCRs, while TRAV10 paired with TRAJ18 defined iNKT TCRs. VDJdb, accessed 1 November 2021, was searched for CMV, EBV and SARS-CoV-2 annotated TCRs, excluding TCRs annotated for multiple antigens. The public reads were run again by TCRdb, first through fastp at Q25 and then through MiXCR, and only productive beta chains were kept. Merged by CDR3 protein, the rows form single entries marked with the most common genes and DNA. The V and J calls were not made by the authors but by TCRdb's processing. The sample records roughly 57,000 distinct CDR3 sequences, around 13% of which are singletons. 1.3% to 1.5% of the sample goes to the ten largest clones.

Comment on this clonotype: It lacks a known antigen. Qualities for individual bases were not recorded, and no much larger clone is one base off.

Beyond this particular receptor, the publication reports: VDJdb matching was skewed toward anti-spike CD8 responses and likely underestimated virus-specific expansions by missing private and CD4 specificities.

Set within a cohort of healthcare workers in London, UK, this nested case-control study involved weekly PCR testing of nasopharyngeal swabs along with blood sampling. Healthcare workers were enrolled in the week of the UK lockdown, from 23 to 31 March 2020, and were followed every week for up to roughly 15 weeks. Germline trimming: 4 bases from V, 11 bases from J; junction bases outside gene matches: 8. According to the germline V gene, CDR1 reads SGHDT and CDR2 reads YYEEEE. Its CDR3 holds 12 amino acids, cysteine through phenylalanine. Solely the CDR3 DNA is kept, with 36 bases framed from the first base.

The rearranged chain carries TRBV5-6 and TRBJ1-1; TRBD1 agrees with 7 junctional bases. Sequenced sample: whole blood. This clonotype originated in an adult who was a healthcare worker with PCR-confirmed SARS-CoV-2 infection or an uninfected control (not recorded which). CDR3 sequence: CASSLTGTQAFF. The nucleotides are TGTGCCAGCAGCCTGACAGGGACCCAGGCTTTCTTT.